The T cell receptor beta chain under discussion was sequenced for a study of Graves' ophthalmopathy and Graves' hyperthyroidism. Ophthalmopathy donors showed moderate-to-severe activity, CAS ≥3, NOSPECS ≥4 and a duration under 3 months. None of the included patients had other autoimmune diseases, uncontrolled infections, pregnancy or lactation, as these led to exclusion. The ends lost 6 bases at V and 3 bases at J; junction bases unmatched: 6. The germline CDR1 and CDR2 sequences are MNHEY and SVGEGT. CDR3 length: 16 amino acids. In this sample, this clonotype turned up many times. Amplification targeted the TCR beta CDR3 regions, with RNA transcripts as the source material. A first-round RT-PCR used HTBI primers, followed by a second-round multiplex PCR. TCRdb ran MiXCR on the multiplex PCR reads and lists one entry per CDR3 protein. This table has 150,000 or so distinct CDR3 sequences, around two fifths appearing once.

Sequencing was carried out using peripheral blood. The rearrangement uses TRBV6-2 or TRBV6-3 and TRBJ2-2; TRBD2 agrees at 11 bases. This TCR came from a man between 25 and 39 years old with Graves' ophthalmopathy. CDR3 DNA sequence: TGTGCCAGCAGGGCTAGCGGGAGGACGTACACCGGGGAGCTGTTTTTT. The encoded protein is CASRASGRTYTGELFF.